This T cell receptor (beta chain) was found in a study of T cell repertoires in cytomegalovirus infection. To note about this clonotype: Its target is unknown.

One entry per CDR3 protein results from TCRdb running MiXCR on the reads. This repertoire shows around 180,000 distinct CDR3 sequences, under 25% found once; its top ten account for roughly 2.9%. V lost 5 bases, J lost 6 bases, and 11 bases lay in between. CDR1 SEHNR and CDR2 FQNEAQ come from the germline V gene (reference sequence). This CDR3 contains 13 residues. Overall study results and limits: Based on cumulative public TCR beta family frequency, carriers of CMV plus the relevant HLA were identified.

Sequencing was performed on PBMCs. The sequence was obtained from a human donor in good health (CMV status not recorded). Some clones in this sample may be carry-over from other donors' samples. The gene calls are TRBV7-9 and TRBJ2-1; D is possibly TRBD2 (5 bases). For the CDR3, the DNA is TGTGCCAGCAGCAGTATTGCGGGCAATGAGCAGTTCTTC. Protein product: CASSSIAGNEQFF.